Listed here are 5 T cell receptor beta chains from one sample, sequenced in a study of T cell responses to AZD1222 COVID-19 vaccine. Clones were read by immunoSEQ multiplex PCR, and TCRdb kept only the in-frame ones, dropping some. The profile shows about 140,000 clones, approximately 84% of them singletons. The material was peripheral blood, obtained on day 0 of AZD1222 vaccination. These receptors were obtained from an adult in good health.

The chain couples TRBV5-1 to TRBJ1-2; tentative D call: TRBD1 (6 bases). The length of the CDR3 is 13 residues. Per the germline V gene, CDR1 is SGHRS and CDR2 is YFSETQ. V shed 0 bases and J shed 4 bases, with 7 bases lying between them. As DNA, the CDR3 is TGCGCCAGCAGCTTGGGGACAGTCTATGGCTACACCTTC. It codes for CASSLGTVYGYTF.

The gene calls are TRBV5-4 and TRBJ2-1; 14 bases align to TRBD2. Trimming took 0 bases from V and 7 from J; bases not matched to a gene: 6. The length of the CDR3 is 17 residues. Germline loops: CDR1 SGHNT, CDR2 YYREEE (reference sequence). In nucleotides, the CDR3 is TGTGCCAGCAGCTTGGCGACTAGCGGGGGGGCTAGTAATGAGCAGTTCTTC. Translated: CASSLATSGGASNEQFF. The entire variable domain, with the rest obtained from reference TRBV5-4 and TRBJ2-1, is as follows: ETGVTQSPTHLIKTRGQQVTLRCSSQSGHNTVSWYQQALGQGPQFIFQYYREEENGRGNFPPRFSGLQFPNYSSELNVNALELDDSALYLCASSLATSGGASNEQFFGPGTRLTVL.

The chain recombines TRBV12-3 or TRBV12-4 with TRBJ1-2; weak D call: TRBD1 (5 bases). Trimming pared 6 bases from V and 5 bases from J, leaving 10 bases between. CDR3 length: 12 amino acids. This CDR3 reads CASRRQYYGYTF. CDR3 nucleotide sequence: TGTGCCAGCAGAAGACAGTATTATGGCTACACCTTC.

The V and J genes are TRBV12-3 or TRBV12-4 and TRBJ1-3, with no clear D. This CDR3 spans 12 amino acids. The V and J ends lost 7 bases and 0 bases respectively, with 4 bases between them. CDR3 DNA sequence: TGTGCCAGCACCTTCTCTGGAAACACCATATATTTT. Protein sequence: CASTFSGNTIYF.

The rearrangement joins TRBV6-5 to TRBJ1-1; 9 bases align to TRBD1. Trimming took 2 bases from V and 1 from J; bases not matched to a gene: 5. Germline CDR1 is MNHEY and CDR2 is SVGAGI. This CDR3 comprises 16 residues. CDR3 protein: CASSYLDRGRNTEAFF. CDR3 DNA: TGTGCCAGCAGTTACCTGGACAGGGGACGGAACACTGAAGCTTTCTTT.